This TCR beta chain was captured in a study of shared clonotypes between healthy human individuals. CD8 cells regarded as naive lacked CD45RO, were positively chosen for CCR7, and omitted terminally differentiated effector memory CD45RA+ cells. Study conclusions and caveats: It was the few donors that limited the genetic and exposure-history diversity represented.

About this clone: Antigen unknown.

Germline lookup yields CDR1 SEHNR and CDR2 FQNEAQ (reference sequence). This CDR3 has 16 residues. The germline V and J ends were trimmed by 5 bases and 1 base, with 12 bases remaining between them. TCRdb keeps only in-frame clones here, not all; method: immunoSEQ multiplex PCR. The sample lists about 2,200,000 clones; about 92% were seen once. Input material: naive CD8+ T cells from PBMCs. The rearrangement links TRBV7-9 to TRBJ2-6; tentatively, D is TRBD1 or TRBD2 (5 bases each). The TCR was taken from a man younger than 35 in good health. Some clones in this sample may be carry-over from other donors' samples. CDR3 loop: CASSHRWGSGANVLTF. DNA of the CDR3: TGTGCCAGCAGCCATCGGTGGGGGTCTGGGGCCAACGTCCTGACTTTC.